A selection of T cell receptor beta chains follows, all from one sample in a study of blood T cell repertoires in COVID-19. Libraries were prepared by immunoSEQ multiplex PCR; TCRdb keeps only in-frame clonotypes and omits some of them. Of hundreds of thousands of clones in the sample, around 89% were seen once. The specimen was peripheral blood. The receptors stem from a man aged 35 to 55 with acute or convalescent COVID-19. CDR3s include the opening cysteine and the closing phenylalanine or tryptophan. Fields, in order: clone size, J gene, V gene, D gene, CDR3 DNA, CDR3 protein. The D gene is left open where the match is weak. Rows may omit the clone size; those that give it use once, few, many or a size class.

abundance: NA; j_gene: TRBJ1-2; v_gene: TRBV30; d_gene: TRBD1; CDR3nt: TGTGCCTGGAATGGTGGGGACAGCTCGTATGGCTACACCTTC; CDR3aa: CAWNGGDSSYGYTF
abundance: NA; j_gene: TRBJ2-3; v_gene: TRBV5-8; d_gene: TRBD2; CDR3nt: TGTGCCAGCAGCCCCTTCAGCGGGGGGAAGTTCGATACGCAGTATTTT; CDR3aa: CASSPFSGGKFDTQYF
abundance: few; j_gene: TRBJ2-2; v_gene: TRBV6-5; d_gene: NA; CDR3nt: TGTGCCAGCAGCGCAACAGGGGGGGCCGGGGAGCTGTTTTTT; CDR3aa: CASSATGGAGELFF
abundance: NA; j_gene: TRBJ2-3; v_gene: TRBV18; d_gene: NA; CDR3nt: TGTGCCAGCTCCTTGACAGTATCAGATACGCAGTATTTT; CDR3aa: CASSLTVSDTQYF
abundance: NA; j_gene: TRBJ2-5; v_gene: TRBV7-9; d_gene: TRBD2; CDR3nt: TGTGCCAGCAGCTCAATTAGCGGGGGGGCTGCGGAGACCCAGTACTTC; CDR3aa: CASSSISGGAAETQYF
abundance: NA; j_gene: TRBJ1-2; v_gene: TRBV24-1; d_gene: NA; CDR3nt: TGTGCCACCAGTGACCCCGGGACACCTTATGGCTACACCTTC; CDR3aa: CATSDPGTPYGYTF
abundance: NA; j_gene: TRBJ2-3; v_gene: TRBV10-1; d_gene: NA; CDR3nt: TGCGCCAGCAGTGAGATAGGTCGGGGGAGCACAGATACGCAGTATTTT; CDR3aa: CASSEIGRGSTDTQYF
abundance: NA; j_gene: TRBJ2-3; v_gene: TRBV5-4; d_gene: TRBD2; CDR3nt: TGTGCCAGCAGCTTGCATTCAGCGGGGGGGGCAGATACGCAGTATTTT; CDR3aa: CASSLHSAGGADTQYF
abundance: NA; j_gene: TRBJ1-1; v_gene: TRBV2; d_gene: NA; CDR3nt: TGTGCCAGCAGGGGAGGACAGAACACTGAAGCTTTCTTT; CDR3aa: CASRGGQNTEAFF
abundance: NA; j_gene: TRBJ2-6; v_gene: TRBV4-1; d_gene: NA; CDR3nt: TGCGCCAGCAGCCAAGAAAGGAGCGGGGCCAACGTCCTGACTTTC; CDR3aa: CASSQERSGANVLTF
abundance: NA; j_gene: TRBJ1-2; v_gene: TRBV10-3; d_gene: TRBD1; CDR3nt: TGTGCCATCAGCGAAACAGGGGGGTTTAACTATGGCTACACCTTC; CDR3aa: CAISETGGFNYGYTF
abundance: NA; j_gene: TRBJ1-5; v_gene: TRBV5-3; d_gene: NA; CDR3nt: TGTGCCAGAAGCTTGAGGAGAAGGGGCTTGAAGAATCAGCCCCAGCATTTT; CDR3aa: CARSLRRRGLKNQPQHF
abundance: NA; j_gene: TRBJ1-2; v_gene: TRBV5-6; d_gene: NA; CDR3nt: TGTGCCAGCAGCTTGGACCCCGGGGTAGGGGGCTACACCTTC; CDR3aa: CASSLDPGVGGYTF
abundance: NA; j_gene: TRBJ2-7; v_gene: TRBV2; d_gene: TRBD1; CDR3nt: TGTGCCAGCAGTGAGGTGGCGGGACAGGGCAGCGAGCAGTACTTC; CDR3aa: CASSEVAGQGSEQYF
abundance: NA; j_gene: TRBJ1-2; v_gene: TRBV7-9; d_gene: NA; CDR3nt: TGTGCCAGCAGCTTAGGTCGGGAGATGGGTGCGCCTGGCTACACCTTC; CDR3aa: CASSLGREMGAPGYTF
abundance: NA; j_gene: TRBJ1-5; v_gene: TRBV27; d_gene: TRBD1; CDR3nt: TGTGCCAGCAGTTCCCACCCCAGGGGGAGCGATCAGCCCCAGCATTTT; CDR3aa: CASSSHPRGSDQPQHF
abundance: few; j_gene: TRBJ2-6; v_gene: TRBV9; d_gene: NA; CDR3nt: TGTGCCAGCAGCGTAGCAAAAGGGGCTGGGGCCAACGTCCTGACTTTC; CDR3aa: CASSVAKGAGANVLTF
abundance: NA; j_gene: TRBJ2-1; v_gene: TRBV4-1; d_gene: TRBD1; CDR3nt: TGCGCCAGCAGCCCCGGGACAGGGTCCTACAATGAGCAGTTCTTC; CDR3aa: CASSPGTGSYNEQFF